This T cell receptor (beta chain) was profiled in a study of T-cell reconstitution after alpha-beta-depleted transplantation in children. This clonotype came up a few times. Unique molecular identifiers were incorporated when the TCRbeta library was constructed. TCRdb fed the PCR reads into MiXCR, producing one record per CDR3 protein. The sample lists hundreds of thousands of distinct CDR3 sequences; 15% to 20% were seen once. Germline lookup yields CDR1 DFQATT and CDR2 SNEGSKA (reference sequence). With V trimmed by 3 bases and J by 4 bases, 13 bases remained unmatched. This CDR3 contains 16 residues.

The receptor was derived from a human donor who donated a stem cell graft to a child with acute myeloid leukemia. This sequence joins TRBV20-1 and TRBJ2-7; 9 bases map to TRBD2. Sequencing used PBMCs from the stem cell graft donor, obtained from the stem cell graft. The CDR3 bases are TGCAGTGCTAGTAAACCTAGCGGGGCCCGTCGGTACGAGCAGTACTTC. Encoded protein: CSASKPSGARRYEQYF.